These 8 T cell receptor beta chains were all obtained from the same sample, sequenced in a study of shared T cell receptors in the human thymus. The method was immunoSEQ multiplex PCR; TCRdb's version includes in-frame clones alone and lacks a portion of them. The data show over 450,000 clones, about four fifths seen once. These data also formed part of another study, on human thymus T cells.

Sequenced: thymocytes. The receptors derive from a boy less than two years old with a congenital heart defect.

The chain combines TRBV6-5 with TRBJ1-1, with D uncertain. The V and J ends lost 2 bases and 4 bases respectively, with 8 bases between them. The CDR3 contains 13 residues. Germline values: CDR1 MNHEY, CDR2 SVGAGI. The CDR3 DNA follows: TGTGCCAGCAGTTACGAGCGGAGCACTGAAGCTTTCTTT. Its protein product is CASSYERSTEAFF.

The genes are TRBV28 and TRBJ1-5; D is perhaps TRBD1 (5 bases). The CDR3 is made up of 20 amino acids. Germline lookup yields CDR1 MDHEN and CDR2 SYDVKM. Trimming cost V 3 bases and J 9 bases, with 33 bases left between them. The CDR3, as DNA: TGTGCCAGCAGTTTTGTAACGGGGGTGGTTCCATATAGGAGCCCAGGGCCCCAGCATTTT. This encodes CASSFVTGVVPYRSPGPQHF.

V gene TRBV19 combines with J gene TRBJ2-3; 8 bases are a match to TRBD2. Unmatched junction bases numbered 9, after V lost 5 bases and J lost 2 bases. CDR3 size: 16 residues. Germline CDR1 is LNHDA and CDR2 is SQIVND (reference sequence). The CDR3 region is CASSPIAGKDTDTQYF. CDR3 sequence (DNA): TGTGCCAGTAGTCCGATAGCGGGAAAAGACACAGATACGCAGTATTTT. The full variable domain, with the rest looked up from reference TRBV19 and TRBJ2-3, is DGGITQSPKYLFRKEGQNVTLSCEQNLNHDAMYWYRQDPGQGLRLIYYSQIVNDFQKGDIAEGYSVSREKKESFPLTVTSAQKNPTAFYLCASSPIAGKDTDTQYFGPGTRLTVL.

The rearrangement links TRBV10-3 to TRBJ2-3; possible D gene TRBD2, 6 bases. In germline, CDR1 is ENHRY, CDR2 SYGVKD. Trimming cost V 3 bases and J 2 bases, with 9 bases left between them. The CDR3 loop spans 14 amino acids. The CDR3, as DNA: TGTGCCATCAGTGAATTAGCGGCCACAGATACGCAGTATTTT. Translated, it gives CAISELAATDTQYF.

V gene TRBV6-1 combines with J gene TRBJ2-7; 7 bases map to TRBD1. Germline V gene sequence: CDR1 MNHNS, CDR2 SASEGT. V lost 0 bases to trimming and J lost 9 bases; unmatched junction nucleotides: 23. The CDR3 covers 19 residues. CDR3 DNA sequence: TGTGCCAGCAGTGAAGCGCTTTTGACAGGGACGAAACGTCGGCCGGGGCAGTACTTC. Translating it yields CASSEALLTGTKRRPGQYF.

The chain couples TRBV7-8 to TRBJ1-1, with D possibly being TRBD1 (5 bases). Germline V gives CDR1 SGHVS, CDR2 FQNEAQ. V was cut by 3 bases and J by 0 bases, with 14 bases left in between. The CDR3 sequence is 16 residues long. CDR3 in amino acids: CASSFVQGIMNTEAFF. The CDR3, as DNA: TGTGCCAGCAGCTTTGTGCAGGGTATAATGAACACTGAAGCTTTCTTT.

This clone has just a few counts. The CDR3 sequence: CASDMSGLGNTIYF. DNA for the CDR3: TGTGCCAGCGATATGAGCGGTCTGGGAAACACCATATATTTT. The chain links TRBV6-1 to TRBJ1-3; D is unclear. CDR1 and CDR2 from the germline V gene are MNHNS and SASEGT. V gave up 8 bases and J gave up 4 bases, with 15 bases separating them. This CDR3 has 14 residues.

The chain has TRBV9 and TRBJ1-2; tentatively, D is TRBD1 (5 bases). Trimming left V 0 bases short and J 6 bases short, with 12 bases between. Germline CDR1 and CDR2: SGDLS and YYNGEE. The CDR3 is 14 amino acids. This CDR3 reads CASSVVLGGDGYTF. The CDR3 DNA is TGTGCCAGCAGCGTAGTATTGGGGGGGGATGGCTACACCTTC.